This T cell receptor beta chain comes out of a study of blood T cells in healthy people across ages. A remark on this clonotype: The antigen remains unidentified.

The second PCR ran roughly 6 to 11 cycles with a sample-barcoded 5' primer and J-beta primers. TCRdb recomputed calls from the 5' RACE reads with MiXCR, one row per CDR3 protein. The table records 1.2 million to 1.5 million distinct CDR3 sequences, roughly 40% of them present only once. Trimming cost V 3 bases and J 4 bases, with 15 bases left between them. CDR1 MGHRA and CDR2 YSYEKL come from the germline V gene. This CDR3 contains 15 residues. Study findings and constraints: Estimated diversity that came from one million T cells was considered an underestimate. The study found more naive CD4+ cells and higher diversity in long-lived than aged donors.

Donor samples were obtained from healthy Caucasian individuals from Russia, aged about 6 to 100. In each sample, at least 7 million PBMCs were isolated. The chain uses TRBV4-1 and TRBJ1-2; D is unresolved. The sequenced sample consisted of blood. This receptor was identified in a woman under 30 in good health. The CDR3 region is CASSHEGRESYGYTF. The CDR3 DNA is TGCGCCAGCAGCCATGAGGGCAGAGAAAGCTATGGCTACACCTTC.